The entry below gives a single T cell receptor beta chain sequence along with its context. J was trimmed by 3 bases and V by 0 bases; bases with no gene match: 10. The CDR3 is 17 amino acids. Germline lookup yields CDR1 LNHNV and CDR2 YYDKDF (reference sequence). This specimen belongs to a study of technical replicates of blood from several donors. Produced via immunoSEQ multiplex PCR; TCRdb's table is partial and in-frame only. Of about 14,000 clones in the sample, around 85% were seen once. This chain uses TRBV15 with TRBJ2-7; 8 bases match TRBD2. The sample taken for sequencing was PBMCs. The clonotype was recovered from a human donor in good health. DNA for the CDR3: TGTGCCACCAGCAGAGATGAATTCGGGACTAGGAACTACGAGCAGTACTTC. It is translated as CATSRDEFGTRNYEQYF.